The entry below describes one T cell receptor beta chain. This clone is regarded as large (0.1 to 1%). Its binding antigen is unknown. No much larger clone is present one base from it, and per-base qualities are unavailable. The label of this sample is explained as: about 22 nM rapamycin added during CMV-specific T-cell product expansion (Rapa-TCP). As used in the paper, the sample's label signifies: CMVpp65/IE-1-reactive T cells enriched by IFNgamma capture and expanded in vitro. For 6 to 7 hours, PBMCs were stimulated with overlapping CMV pp65 and IE-1 peptide pools, with each pool at approximately 0.5 ug/ml. IFNgamma-producing CMV-stimulated cells were positively selected with the IFNgamma Secretion Assay-Cell Enrichment and Detection Kit (Miltenyi Biotec). For 20 to 25 days, enriched IFNgamma+ cells were cultured with irradiated autologous feeders along with either IL-7/IL-15 or IL-2. To provide enough cells for different cell sorting steps, buffy coats were used from about 15% of the 19 healthy donors. Biocoll density gradient centrifugation was used to isolate peripheral blood mononuclear cells. Buffy coats from healthy donors were obtained from DRK.

The data were obtained in a study of T cell therapy product for transplant patients (dated by TCRdb to between 2019 and 2020). About the study as a whole: The wider healthy donor group, in Berlin, Germany, included about 20 individuals (around 10 male and 9 female) aged roughly 22 to 90 years. The expansion media were supplemented with either IL-7 and IL-15 at around 10 ng/ml or IL-2 at 40 to 60 U/ml. To assess clonal composition, TCRbeta repertoires were compared between rapamycin-treated and untreated CMV-specific T-cell products derived from the same donors. A next-generation autologous adoptive antiviral T-cell product was developed for immunosuppressed solid organ transplant patients, with CMV used as the model virus. The TCRbeta repertoire analysis of rapamycin-treated and untreated products included n = 3 healthy donors. Overall results and qualifications from the work: It was suggested by the authors that the increased clonal diversity in Rapa-TCPs may reflect survival of low-frequency clones and preferential expansion of central memory T cells. Paired products from the same donor shared many clones, whereas repertoires from different donors showed no overlap. In untreated products the top 10 clones covered roughly nine tenths of the repertoire, compared with roughly 71% in rapamycin-treated products. Rapamycin-treated products showed a more diverse, less clonal TCRbeta repertoire and contained more distinct clones than untreated products.

After genomic DNA was extracted with an AllPrep DNA/RNA Kit, the TCRbeta CDR3 regions were amplified using the immunoSEQ hsTCRb Kit. The authors processed their data as follows. Productive rearrangements, meaning in-frame CDR3 nucleotide sequences with no stop codons, were analyzed in immunoSEQ Analyzer 3.0. Clonality was calculated from productive entropy normalized to the number of productive rearrangements, and the Morisita index was used to measure overlap between samples. The table was pulled from immuneACCESS by TCRdb, which kept in-frame rearrangements only. Such tables lose some clones; where checked, under half of the loss comes from unresolved V genes, and the rest has no known cause. The DNA gave D and trimming, while V, J and clone size come from that table. This sample comprises 1,000 to 1,200 clones, approximately 51% of them detected only once. The top ten constitute less than 40% of the sample.

The V and J ends are trimmed by 1 base and 3 bases, leaving 9 bases between them. Measured from the cysteine to the phenylalanine, the CDR3 is 14 residues long. CDR3 DNA is the only sequence kept; it has 42 bases, read in frame from the first base. From the germline V gene (reference sequence), CDR1 is SEHNR and CDR2 is FQNEAQ. The chain is made from TRBV7-9 and TRBJ1-1; the D gene is perhaps TRBD1, on 5 matching bases. The clonotype was recovered from an adult in good health. Sequencing used a sorted cell population cultured from PBMCs. The DNA is TGTGCCAGCAGCTTAGGGACAAGGGACACTGAAGCTTTCTTT. This is translated as CASSLGTRDTEAFF.